The next 4 T cell receptor beta chains were all read from a single sample in a study of blood T cell repertoires in COVID-19. Generated by immunoSEQ multiplex PCR, the TCRdb table keeps only in-frame clones and is missing some. The repertoire holds approximately 160,000 clones, with around 80% as singletons. Material for sequencing was peripheral blood. These TCRs come from a man in his 60s with acute or convalescent COVID-19.

V usage is TRBV5-1 and J usage is TRBJ2-2; TRBD1 might be the D (6 bases). Germline loops: CDR1 SGHRS, CDR2 YFSETQ. CDR3 size: 13 residues. The ends were cut back, 8 bases at V and 1 base at J, with 9 bases in the middle. CDR3 DNA sequence: TGCGCCAGTTTCAGGGGGAACACCGGGGAGCTGTTTTTT. Encoded protein: CASFRGNTGELFF.

In its sample, this clone was seen once. CDR3 in DNA: TGTGCCAGCTCACCTGCGGGGAGCACAGATACGCAGTATTTT. It yields the protein CASSPAGSTDTQYF. This sequence joins TRBV18 and TRBJ2-3; the D gene is possibly TRBD2 (6 bases). V lost 3 bases, J lost 0 bases, and 7 bases lay in between. Germline V gene data show CDR1 as KGHSH and CDR2 as LQKENI. This CDR3 is built from 14 residues.

This rearrangement joins TRBV4-3 to TRBJ2-1, with 12 bases matching TRBD2. The CDR3 has 16 residues. Germline V gene sequence: CDR1 LGHNA, CDR2 YSLEER. The J segment lost 9 bases and the V segment lost 0 bases, leaving 6 bases of the junction unmatched. CDR3 sequence: CASSQDPALAGGEQFF. For the CDR3, the DNA is TGCGCCAGCAGCCAAGATCCAGCACTAGCGGGGGGTGAGCAGTTCTTC.

This clone was observed a single time. The V gene is TRBV19, the J gene TRBJ1-2; 8 bases line up with TRBD1. The length of the CDR3 is 15 residues. Trimming removed 2 bases from V and 6 bases from J; junction bases left unmatched: 8. The V gene's germline CDR1 is LNHDA and CDR2 SQIVND (reference sequence). CDR3 coding DNA: TGTGCCAGTAGTATACAACGGCAGGGGGCCCATGGCTACACCTTC. This codes for CASSIQRQGAHGYTF.